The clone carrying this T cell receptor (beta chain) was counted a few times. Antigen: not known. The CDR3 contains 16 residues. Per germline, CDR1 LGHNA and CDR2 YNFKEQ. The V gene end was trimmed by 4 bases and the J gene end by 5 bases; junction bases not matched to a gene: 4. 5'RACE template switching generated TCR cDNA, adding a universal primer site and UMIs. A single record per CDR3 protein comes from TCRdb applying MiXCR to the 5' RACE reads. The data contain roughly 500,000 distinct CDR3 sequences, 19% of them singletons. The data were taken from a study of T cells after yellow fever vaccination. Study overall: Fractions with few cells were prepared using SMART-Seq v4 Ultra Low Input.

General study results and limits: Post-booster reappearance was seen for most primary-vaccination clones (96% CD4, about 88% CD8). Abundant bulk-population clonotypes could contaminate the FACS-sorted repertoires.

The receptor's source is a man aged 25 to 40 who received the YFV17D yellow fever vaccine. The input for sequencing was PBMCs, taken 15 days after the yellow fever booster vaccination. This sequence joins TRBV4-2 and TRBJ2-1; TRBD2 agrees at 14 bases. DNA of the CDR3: TGTGCCAGCAGCCGACTAGCGGGGGGGTTCGACAATGAGCAGTTCTTC. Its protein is CASSRLAGGFDNEQFF.